Listed below are T cell receptor beta chains from one sample, sequenced in a study of neurological immune-mediated disorders. A single record per CDR3 protein comes from TCRdb applying MiXCR to the 5' RACE reads. The data contain nearly 60,000 distinct CDR3 sequences, about 3.4% of them seen just once; the ten biggest clones take up about 7%. Material: PBMCs. The receptors shown here come from a woman aged 60-70 years with multiple sclerosis. Both conserved end residues are part of each CDR3. A D gene is named only where the DNA matches it firmly. Only part of the rows carry a size: once, few, many, or a class if the clone is expanded.

j_gene	v_gene	d_gene	abundance	CDR3aa	CDR3nt
TRBJ2-2	TRBV7-2	NA	many	CASSLATHSGELFF	TGTGCCAGCAGCTTAGCCACCCATTCCGGGGAGCTGTTTTTT
TRBJ2-7	TRBV12-3/TRBV12-4	NA	NA	CASSNRVGSYEQYF	TGTGCCAGCAGCAACAGGGTCGGCTCCTACGAGCAGTACTTC
TRBJ2-7	TRBV20-1	TRBD1	many	CSARGGTDRHRKRSYEQYF	TGCAGTGCTAGAGGGGGCACGGACAGGCATAGGAAGCGATCCTACGAGCAGTACTTC
TRBJ2-3	TRBV7-2	NA	few	CASSLTGGRTDTQYF	TGTGCCAGCAGCTTGACGGGCGGCCGAACAGATACGCAGTATTTT
TRBJ1-2	TRBV7-9	NA	many	CAGRTETSNYGYTF	TGTGCCGGCCGGACAGAGACTTCTAACTATGGCTACACCTTC
TRBJ2-3	TRBV7-8	TRBD2	many	CASSMTSGRADTQYF	TGTGCCAGCAGCATGACTAGCGGGAGGGCAGATACGCAGTATTTT
TRBJ2-1	TRBV29-1	TRBD1	many	CSAGTGVGYNEQFF	TGCAGCGCAGGGACAGGGGTAGGATACAATGAGCAGTTCTTC
TRBJ1-4	TRBV28	NA	many	CASSFIRVATNEKLFF	TGTGCCAGCAGTTTCATCAGGGTGGCAACTAATGAAAAACTGTTTTTT
TRBJ2-4	TRBV20-1	NA	NA	CSAELAKNIQYF	TGCAGTGCGGAATTAGCCAAAAACATTCAGTACTTC
TRBJ1-1	TRBV7-2	NA	many	CASSSRGGGTEAFF	TGTGCCAGCAGCTCCAGGGGTGGGGGCACTGAAGCTTTCTTT
TRBJ2-7	TRBV5-1	NA	many	CASSLGGGRSEQYF	TGCGCCAGCAGCTTGGGGGGGGGCCGTAGCGAGCAGTACTTC
TRBJ1-1	TRBV10-3	NA	NA	CAISRAAENTEAFF	TGTGCCATCAGTCGAGCAGCGGAGAACACTGAAGCTTTCTTT
TRBJ1-1	TRBV6-6	NA	many	CASGWGTEAFF	TGTGCCAGCGGGTGGGGGACTGAAGCTTTCTTT
TRBJ1-5	TRBV29-1	NA	many	CSVQQGVNQPQHF	TGCAGCGTTCAACAGGGTGTAAATCAGCCCCAGCATTTT
TRBJ1-1	TRBV28	NA	many	CASSFSGRGAHTEAFF	TGTGCCAGCAGTTTTTCCGGGAGAGGGGCCCACACTGAAGCTTTCTTT
TRBJ2-7	TRBV5-1	NA	many	CASSLFRTPNSYEQYF	TGCGCCAGCAGCTTGTTTAGGACACCCAACTCCTACGAGCAGTACTTC
TRBJ2-7	TRBV3-1	NA	many	CASSSTRSTYEQYF	TGTGCCAGCAGTTCGACCAGGTCTACCTACGAGCAGTACTTC
TRBJ1-5	TRBV28	NA	many	CASSSTLRFTLGLNQPQHF	TGTGCCAGCAGTTCCACCCTCAGATTCACCCTCGGGCTCAATCAGCCCCAGCATTTT
TRBJ2-1	TRBV9	TRBD2	many	CASSRTSGAYNEQFF	TGTGCCAGCAGCCGTACTAGCGGGGCCTACAATGAGCAGTTCTTC
TRBJ1-2	TRBV7-8	NA	many	CASSLETVSYGYTF	TGTGCCAGCAGCTTGGAGACAGTCAGCTATGGCTACACCTTC
TRBJ1-1	TRBV29-1	NA	many	CSVAKPGAATEAFF	TGCAGCGTCGCGAAGCCTGGGGCGGCCACTGAAGCTTTCTTT
TRBJ2-1	TRBV7-8	TRBD2	many	CASSLVIAGEYNEQFF	TGTGCCAGCAGCTTAGTCATAGCGGGAGAGTACAATGAGCAGTTCTTC
TRBJ2-7	TRBV28	NA	many	CASSTPGPFATHEQYF	TGTGCCAGCAGCACCCCCGGACCTTTCGCTACCCACGAGCAGTACTTC
TRBJ2-2	TRBV10-3	NA	many	CAISERATPENTGELFF	TGTGCCATCAGTGAGAGGGCAACCCCAGAGAACACCGGGGAGCTGTTTTTT
TRBJ2-1	TRBV3-1	NA	NA	CDSSTTRNEQFF	TGTGACAGCAGCACCACTCGGAATGAGCAGTTCTTC
TRBJ2-5	TRBV20-1	NA	many	CSASRPGDLRETQYF	TGCAGTGCTAGTAGACCGGGGGATCTTCGGGAGACCCAGTACTTC
TRBJ2-5	TRBV6-2/TRBV6-3	TRBD2	many	CASRIGTGGETQYF	TGTGCCAGCAGGATAGGGACGGGAGGAGAGACCCAGTACTTC
TRBJ2-1	TRBV9	TRBD2	many	CASSVVASGANEQFF	TGTGCCAGCAGCGTAGTGGCTAGCGGGGCCAATGAGCAGTTCTTC
TRBJ2-5	TRBV21-1	NA	many	CASSNGGEGETQYF	TGTGCCAGCAGCAATGGCGGGGAGGGAGAGACCCAGTACTTC
TRBJ2-5	TRBV3-1	NA	many	CASSPRGGETQYF	TGTGCCAGCAGCCCTCGGGGCGGAGAGACCCAGTACTTC
TRBJ2-5	TRBV11-2	NA	many	CASRQPAQETQYF	TGTGCCAGCAGACAACCGGCCCAAGAGACCCAGTACTTC
TRBJ2-1	TRBV28	NA	many	CASGGGSPYNEQFF	TGTGCCAGCGGCGGCGGCTCGCCCTACAATGAGCAGTTCTTC
TRBJ2-7	TRBV6-2/TRBV6-3	NA	many	CASSYSMQGPYEQYF	TGTGCCAGCAGTTACTCGATGCAGGGACCCTACGAGCAGTACTTC
TRBJ1-4	TRBV7-9	TRBD1	many	CASSLGQGAEKLFF	TGTGCCAGCAGCTTAGGACAGGGGGCAGAAAAACTGTTTTTT
TRBJ1-2	TRBV5-6	TRBD1	many	CASSHSGQAHLPNYGYTF	TGTGCCAGCAGCCACTCCGGACAGGCCCACTTGCCTAACTATGGCTACACCTTC
TRBJ2-5	TRBV5-1	TRBD2	many	CASSPGLAGVQETQYF	TGCGCCAGCAGCCCCGGCCTAGCGGGGGTCCAAGAGACCCAGTACTTC
TRBJ2-5	TRBV3-1	NA	few	CASSQDWGYQETQYF	TGTGCCAGCAGCCAAGATTGGGGTTACCAAGAGACCCAGTACTTC
TRBJ1-5	TRBV2	TRBD1	many	CASWTGWNNQPQHF	TGTGCCAGTTGGACAGGGTGGAACAATCAGCCCCAGCATTTT
TRBJ2-7	TRBV5-5	NA	many	CASSLVGRAYEQYF	TGTGCCAGCAGCTTGGTGGGCAGGGCCTACGAGCAGTACTTC
TRBJ2-7	TRBV28	NA	many	CASTQPSRNEQYF	TGTGCCAGCACTCAACCCTCGCGGAACGAGCAGTACTTC
TRBJ1-1	TRBV15	NA	many	CATSPKARANTEAFF	TGTGCCACCAGTCCTAAGGCGCGCGCCAACACTGAAGCTTTCTTT
TRBJ2-4	TRBV15	NA	many	CATSLTESNIQYF	TGTGCCACCAGCCTGACGGAGTCAAACATTCAGTACTTC
TRBJ2-7	TRBV12-3/TRBV12-4	TRBD2	many	CASSPRGGMNYEQYF	TGTGCCAGCAGTCCACGGGGGGGAATGAACTACGAGCAGTACTTC
TRBJ2-1	TRBV5-1	TRBD2	many	CASSLRLAGASYNEQFF	TGCGCCAGCAGCTTACGGCTAGCGGGGGCCTCCTACAATGAGCAGTTCTTC
TRBJ2-4	TRBV7-2	NA	many	CASKSAVAKNIQYF	TGTGCCAGCAAGTCGGCGGTCGCCAAAAACATTCAGTACTTC
TRBJ2-3	TRBV20-1	TRBD1	many	CGGTGLTDTQYF	TGCGGTGGGACAGGGTTGACAGATACGCAGTATTTT
TRBJ2-1	TRBV7-2	TRBD1	few	CASSTGQGTRNEQFF	TGTGCCAGCAGCACAGGACAGGGTACTAGGAATGAGCAGTTCTTC
TRBJ2-7	TRBV20-1	NA	many	CSARSRGRTEQYF	TGCAGTGCTAGGTCCAGGGGCCGGACCGAGCAGTACTTC
TRBJ2-7	TRBV4-1	TRBD1	many	CASSQEPGTGTYEQYF	TGCGCCAGCAGCCAAGAACCCGGGACAGGGACCTACGAGCAGTACTTC
TRBJ2-2	TRBV7-2	TRBD2	many	CASSSLAGYTGELFF	TGTGCCAGCAGCTCTTTAGCGGGATACACCGGGGAGCTGTTTTTT
TRBJ2-1	TRBV20-1	NA	many	CSAGKQGIHEQFF	TGCAGTGCTGGAAAACAGGGAATCCATGAGCAGTTCTTC
TRBJ1-4	TRBV7-9	NA	many	CASRGDTNPGLFF	TGTGCCAGCAGGGGGGATACAAATCCGGGGCTGTTTTTT
TRBJ2-4	TRBV4-1	NA	many	CASSQVPGAAKNIQYF	TGCGCCAGCAGCCAAGTTCCGGGGGCAGCCAAAAACATTCAGTACTTC
TRBJ2-4	TRBV4-1	NA	many	CASSRYFFGKNIQYF	TGCGCCAGCAGCCGATATTTCTTTGGCAAAAACATTCAGTACTTC
TRBJ2-1	TRBV3-1	NA	many	CASSQTNRDNEQFF	TGTGCCAGCAGCCAGACAAACAGGGACAATGAGCAGTTCTTC
TRBJ2-7	TRBV20-1	TRBD2	many	CSARDRGPSGRAIYEQYF	TGCAGTGCTAGAGACCGAGGGCCTAGCGGGAGGGCCATTTACGAGCAGTACTTC
TRBJ2-7	TRBV20-1	TRBD1	many	CSAHRQGENYEQYF	TGCAGTGCTCACCGACAGGGGGAGAACTACGAGCAGTACTTC